The subject of this entry is one TCR beta chain. Its antigen is unidentified. This may be a read error: a much more frequent sequence differs by one nucleotide. This entry belongs to a study of breast tumors, draining lymph nodes, adjacent tissues. Study results and caveats: Data fit most tumor T cells coming from lymph node, expanding in tumor.

Samples came from axillary lymph nodes draining the breast cancer. TCRdb used MiXCR to reprocess the multiplex PCR reads, holding one entry per CDR3 protein. The sample has some 130,000 distinct CDR3 sequences, roughly 21% seen once. Germline V gives CDR1 GTSNPN, CDR2 SVGIG (reference sequence). The CDR3 consists of 12 residues. The TCR was taken from a female donor with breast cancer. Some clones in this sample may be carry-over from other donors' samples. Sequencing used axillary lymph node tissue. The chain has TRBV30 and TRBJ1-4; tentatively, D is TRBD1 (6 bases). The CDR3 nucleotides read TGTGCCTGGAACAGGGTGGGTGAAAAACTGCTTTTT. This gives the protein CAWNRVGEKLLF.